The 28 T cell receptor beta chains below were found in one sample sequenced in a study of T cell changes during pregnancy in multiple sclerosis. Here immunoSEQ multiplex PCR was the method, and the copy in TCRdb shows in-frame clones only, minus some. Here the sample spans 80,000 to 95,000 clones, 90% to 95% being singletons. The sequencing used peripheral blood, collected in the third trimester of pregnancy. These receptors originate from a female donor in good health, enrolled as a control in a pregnancy study.

The rearrangement uses TRBV29-1 and TRBJ2-1; 10 bases align to TRBD2. Looked up from germline, CDR1 is SQVTM and CDR2 is ANQGSEA. The CDR3 runs to 17 residues. Written as DNA, the CDR3 is TGCACCTCGACGGGGCTAGCGGGAGCATCCCATATCAATGAGCAGTTCTTC. It specifies CTSTGLAGASHINEQFF.

In this sample, this clone turned up a few times. The chain links TRBV5-1 to TRBJ2-2; D possibly corresponds to TRBD1 (6 bases). The germline V gene has CDR1 SGHRS and CDR2 YFSETQ. Trimming left V 6 bases short and J 0 bases short, with 9 bases between. This CDR3 contains 14 residues. Written as DNA, the CDR3 is TGCGCCAGCACCGGGACAACGAACACCGGGGAGCTGTTTTTT. Translated: CASTGTTNTGELFF.

The rearrangement joins TRBV28 to TRBJ2-1; 15 positions agree with TRBD2. J gave up 7 bases and V 3 bases, and 7 bases lay outside the gene matches. CDR1 MDHEN and CDR2 SYDVKM come from the germline V gene. The CDR3 spans 17 residues. The CDR3 loop is CASSFEGLAGGGNEQFF. Written as DNA, the CDR3 is TGTGCCAGCAGTTTTGAGGGACTAGCGGGAGGAGGGAATGAGCAGTTCTTC.

The rearrangement links TRBV5-4 to TRBJ1-5, with D maybe TRBD1 (5 bases). Deletions cut 4 bases from V and 4 bases from J, with 9 bases between. This CDR3 region has 13 residues. Germline-derived CDR1 and CDR2 are SGHNT and YYREEE (reference sequence). CDR3 DNA: TGTGCCAGCAGCCGGGGGGGTAATCAGCCCCAGCATTTT. Amino acids: CASSRGGNQPQHF.

The chain carries TRBV4-1 and TRBJ2-5; no clear D. The V and J ends lost 0 bases and 5 bases respectively, with 7 bases between them. CDR3 length: 13 residues. Germline V gene lookup returns CDR1 MGHRA and CDR2 YSYEKL. CDR3 nucleotide sequence: TGCGCCAGCAGCCAAGATATCGAGGAGACCCAGTACTTC. Its protein is CASSQDIEETQYF.

This clone was observed a single time. The chain carries TRBV19 and TRBJ2-1; the match to TRBD2 covers 7 bases. The CDR3 is 14 residues long. Germline CDR1 reads LNHDA; CDR2 reads SQIVND (reference sequence). The V and J ends lost 3 bases and 5 bases, in that order; junction bases with no gene match: 4. In DNA, the CDR3 is TGTGCCAGTAGTATGCGGGACTACAACAATGAGCAGTTCTTC. This sequence encodes CASSMRDYNNEQFF.

The chain is built from TRBV19 and TRBJ2-1; 8 bases agree with TRBD1. J gave up 8 bases and V 9 bases, and 15 bases lay outside the gene matches. Per the germline V gene, CDR1 is LNHDA and CDR2 is SQIVND (reference sequence). The CDR3 is 15 residues long. In nucleotides, the CDR3 is TGTGCCAGCACTCGCTACAGGGGGGAGTGGGATGAGCAGTTCTTC. Its translation is CASTRYRGEWDEQFF.

V and J are TRBV5-4 and TRBJ2-7; 11 bases match TRBD2. Germline V gene lookup returns CDR1 SGHNT and CDR2 YYREEE (reference sequence). The length of the CDR3 is 18 residues. Losses at the gene ends were 2 bases for V and 1 base for J; bases not matched to a gene: 11. In DNA, the CDR3 is TGTGCCAGCAGCTTACTTAGCGGGGGGGCCTTAGGATCCTACGAGCAGTACTTC. This sequence encodes CASSLLSGGALGSYEQYF.

The rearrangement links TRBV4-1 to TRBJ2-7; perhaps TRBD1 as D (5 bases). The germline gives CDR1 MGHRA, CDR2 YSYEKL. The CDR3 length is 12 residues. The V end was cut by 0 bases, the J end by 10 bases, with 10 bases between. CDR3 protein: CASSQDRQRQYF. CDR3 coding DNA: TGCGCCAGCAGCCAAGATCGACAGAGACAGTACTTC.

The chain has TRBV25-1 and TRBJ1-4, with TRBD1 identical over 8 bases. The CDR3 loop spans 17 amino acids. Germline V gives CDR1 MGHDK, CDR2 SYGVNS. Trimming took 4 bases from V and 7 from J; bases not matched to a gene: 14. The CDR3 nucleotides read TGTGCCAGCAGTGCCGTAGACAGGGGAGAATATAGTGAAAAACTGTTTTTT. It encodes CASSAVDRGEYSEKLFF.

For this clone: One junction end disagrees with the germline gene, perhaps due to a read error. CDR3 loop: CATSGERGSEQFF. CDR3 in DNA: TGTGCCACCAGCGGAGAGCGGGGGAGTGAGCAGTTCTTC. The chain links TRBV15 to TRBJ2-1; 8 nucleotides match TRBD2. Germline CDR1 is LNHNV and CDR2 is YYDKDF (reference sequence). The CDR3 sequence is 13 residues long.

This chain links TRBV5-1 with TRBJ2-7, with TRBD2 as a possible D gene (7 bases). The CDR3 has 14 amino acids. Germline V lookup: CDR1 SGHRS, CDR2 YFSETQ. Deletions cut 1 base from V and 4 bases from J, with 12 bases between. The CDR3 coding sequence is TGCGCCAGCAGCTTGAGGGGGGGGGAGTACGAGCAGTACTTC. As protein: CASSLRGGEYEQYF. The full variable domain, with the rest looked up from reference TRBV5-1 and TRBJ2-7, is KAGVTQTPRYLIKTRGQQVTLSCSPISGHRSVSWYQQTPGQGLQFLFEYFSETQRNKGNFPGRFSGRQFSNSRSEMNVSTLELGDSALYLCASSLRGGEYEQYFGPGTRLTVT.

The J gene is TRBJ1-2, the V gene TRBV2; weak D call: TRBD1 (5 bases). The CDR3 loop spans 15 amino acids. V was pared by 1 base and J by 2 bases, with 11 bases between. Germline V gives CDR1 SNHLY, CDR2 FYNNEI. CDR3 coding DNA: TGTGCCAGCAGTGAAGTGCAGGGTATAAACTATGGCTACACCTTC. It translates to CASSEVQGINYGYTF. The full variable domain, in which reference TRBV2 and TRBJ1-2 provide the parts outside the CDR3, is EPEVTQTPSHQVTQMGQEVILRCVPISNHLYFYWYRQILGQKVEFLVSFYNNEISEKSEIFDDQFSVERPDGSNFTLKIRSTKLEDSAMYFCASSEVQGINYGYTFGSGTRLTVV.

The rearrangement joins TRBV28 to TRBJ2-1, with D uncertain. From germline, CDR1 is MDHEN and CDR2 SYDVKM. The CDR3 has 12 residues. Trimming cost V 6 bases and J 8 bases, with 11 bases left between them. The CDR3 protein is CASSSYLYEQFF. Here the CDR3 DNA reads TGTGCCAGCAGCTCCTATTTATATGAGCAGTTCTTC.

This clone was observed once. CDR3 nucleotides: TGTGCCAGCAGCCTAAGACAGGGAAGCACAGATACGCAGTATTTT. Translated, it gives CASSLRQGSTDTQYF. J is TRBJ2-3 and V is TRBV11-3, with 7 bases fitting TRBD1. Germline CDR1 and CDR2: SGHNT and YENEEA. Unmatched junction bases numbered 5, after V lost 5 bases and J lost 0 bases. The CDR3 consists of 15 residues.

CDR3 DNA sequence: TGTGCCAGCAGTTTTAGGGACAGCCTGTACTTC. Protein product: CASSFRDSLYF. This chain uses TRBV27 with TRBJ2-7, with 7 bases that match TRBD1. This CDR3 spans 11 amino acids. With V trimmed by 3 bases and J by 12 bases, 5 bases remained unmatched. Looked up from germline, CDR1 is MNHEY and CDR2 is SMNVEV (reference sequence).

This chain joins TRBV7-9 and TRBJ2-5; D may be TRBD2 (6 bases). CDR3 length: 13 residues. Trimming cost V 5 bases and J 5 bases, with 12 bases left between them. Germline V CDR1 and CDR2: SEHNR, FQNEAQ (reference sequence). The CDR3 bases are TGTGCCAGCAGCACCTGGGCGGGGGAGACCCAGTACTTC. Encoded protein: CASSTWAGETQYF.

The chain's CDR3 is CASSGLRRGNEKLFF. Here the CDR3 DNA reads TGTGCCAGCAGTGGTTTGAGGAGGGGTAATGAAAAACTGTTTTTT. The chain joins TRBV6-6 to TRBJ1-4, with TRBD1 as a possible D gene (5 bases). The V and J ends lost 5 bases and 4 bases respectively, with 14 bases between them. The CDR3 consists of 15 residues. Germline-derived CDR1 and CDR2 are MNHNY and SVGAGI (reference sequence).

The chain couples TRBV27 to TRBJ2-3; no reliable D call. The CDR3 sequence is 15 residues long. Germline V gene sequence: CDR1 MNHEY, CDR2 SMNVEV (reference sequence). V was pared by 2 bases and J by 1 base, with 10 bases between. The CDR3 DNA follows: TGTGCCAGCAGTTTAATCGCTTCGGGCACAGATACGCAGTATTTT. The encoded protein is CASSLIASGTDTQYF.

The chain recombines TRBV6-5 with TRBJ2-7, with 9 bases matching TRBD1. With 6 bases clipped from V and 4 bases from J, the junction kept 1 base outside the gene matches. Germline V gene sequence: CDR1 MNHEY, CDR2 SVGAGI. This CDR3 is built from 12 residues. CDR3 sequence reads: CASSGQGYEQYF. DNA of the CDR3: TGTGCCAGCAGCGGACAGGGGTACGAGCAGTACTTC.

The chain recombines TRBV4-1 with TRBJ2-7, with 7 positions matching TRBD1. The J segment lost 1 base and the V segment lost 0 bases, leaving 3 bases of the junction unmatched. Germline CDR1 reads MGHRA; CDR2 reads YSYEKL. There are 15 residues in the CDR3. The CDR3 reads CASSQERGPSYEQYF. The DNA of the CDR3 is TGCGCCAGCAGCCAAGAAAGGGGGCCATCCTACGAGCAGTACTTC.

The J gene is TRBJ2-1, the V gene TRBV28; no firm D call. Per germline, CDR1 MDHEN and CDR2 SYDVKM. This CDR3 has 14 residues. The V gene lost 6 bases and the J gene lost 7 bases, with 16 bases spanning the gap. The CDR3 DNA reads as TGTGCCAGCAGCTCTCCCACGGTGTGGAATGAGCAGTTCTTC. Its protein product is CASSSPTVWNEQFF.

V gene TRBV19 combines with J gene TRBJ1-1; 9 bases align to TRBD1. Germline V gene data show CDR1 as LNHDA and CDR2 as SQIVND (reference sequence). Trimming took 6 bases from V and 5 from J; bases not matched to a gene: 7. This CDR3 has 14 amino acids. In DNA form, the CDR3 reads TGTGCCAGTAGACTCTGGGACAGGGATACTGAAGCTTTCTTT. It yields the protein CASRLWDRDTEAFF.

A single count supports this clone. The chain carries TRBV21-1 and TRBJ1-4. TRBV21-1 is tagged as a pseudogene. This CDR3 contains 15 residues. For the CDR3, the DNA is TGTGCCAGCAGCAAAGGCGGTCCAACTAATGAAAAACTGTTTTTT. This sequence encodes CASSKGGPTNEKLFF.

J is TRBJ2-2 and V is TRBV7-9; D is possibly TRBD2 (6 bases). V lost 8 bases, J lost 5 bases, and 12 bases lay in between. This CDR3 comprises 13 residues. CDR1 and CDR2 (germline): SEHNR, FQNEAQ (reference sequence). CDR3 sequence: CASGRGSTGELFF. The CDR3 coding sequence is TGTGCCAGCGGACGGGGGTCGACCGGGGAGCTGTTTTTT.

The chain employs TRBV27 and TRBJ2-2; possibly TRBD1 for D (5 bases). V dropped 2 bases and J dropped 4 bases, with 14 bases sitting between them. Germline CDR1 is MNHEY and CDR2 is SMNVEV (reference sequence). There are 16 residues in the CDR3. The CDR3 sequence: CASSLGAGLATGELFF. In nucleotides, the CDR3 is TGTGCCAGCAGTTTAGGGGCAGGGTTAGCCACCGGGGAGCTGTTTTTT.

J is TRBJ2-7 and V is TRBV7-9; a weak D match, TRBD1 (5 bases). The CDR3 runs 14 residues. Per the germline V gene, CDR1 is SEHNR and CDR2 is FQNEAQ (reference sequence). The V and J ends lost 0 bases and 3 bases respectively, with 9 bases between them. As DNA, the CDR3 is TGTGCCAGCAGCTTAGCGAGCAGGGTCTACGAGCAGTACTTC. This translates into CASSLASRVYEQYF.

The chain uses TRBV5-6 and TRBJ2-7; TRBD2 aligns across 8 bases. CDR1 is SGHDT, CDR2 YYEEEE, per germline. V gave up 5 bases and J gave up 3 bases; unmatched junction bases: 4. CDR3 length: 13 residues. The DNA of the CDR3 is TGTGCCAGCAGGGGGGCGGGGGGCTACGAGCAGTACTTC. Translation: CASRGAGGYEQYF.